Listed here are 16 T cell receptor beta chains from one sample, sequenced in a study of blood T cells in healthy people across ages. The second PCR ran about 6 to 12 cycles with a sample-barcoded 5' primer and J-beta primers. TCRdb reprocessed the 5' RACE reads with MiXCR, giving one entry per CDR3 protein. The sample consists of roughly 1.7 million distinct CDR3 sequences, roughly 32% of them appearing once. What was sequenced was blood. Receptor source: a woman in her thirties in good health.

This rearrangement joins TRBV27 to TRBJ1-2; D is undetermined. The CDR3 has 13 residues. CDR1 and CDR2 (germline): MNHEY, SMNVEV (reference sequence). Trimming left V 6 bases short and J 4 bases short, with 12 bases between. This chain's CDR3 is CASRLSGVYGYTF. The CDR3 region has the DNA TGTGCCAGCAGGTTAAGCGGGGTCTATGGCTACACCTTC.

Turning to this clonotype: A much larger clone sits a single nucleotide away, making a read error possible. The chain combines TRBV6-5 with TRBJ2-3; D gene unclear. V was cut by 2 bases and J by 2 bases, with 8 bases left in between. Germline V CDR1 and CDR2: MNHEY, SVGAGI. The CDR3 has 14 residues. CDR3 loop: CASSYQRITDTQYF. The CDR3 region has the DNA TGTGCCAGCAGTTACCAGAGGATCACAGATACGCAGTATTTT.

This clonotype was recorded at least ten times. The chain couples TRBV11-2 to TRBJ2-5; 9 bases fit TRBD2. After removal of 3 bases from V and 4 bases from J, the junction contained 6 bases not matched to a gene. CDR3 size: 15 residues. The germline V gene encodes CDR1 SGHAT and CDR2 FQNNGV. CDR3 sequence reads: CASSLGRGGVETQYF. The CDR3, as DNA: TGTGCCAGCAGCTTGGGGCGGGGGGGCGTAGAGACCCAGTACTTC.

This rearrangement joins TRBV5-4 to TRBJ2-1, with 7 bases that match TRBD1. Germline values: CDR1 SGHNT, CDR2 YYREEE (reference sequence). V trimming: 4 bases; J trimming: 4 bases; junction bases outside the gene matches: 8. This CDR3 has 15 amino acids. CDR3 coding DNA: TGTGCCAGCAGCGCCAGACGACAGGGTTACAATGAGCAGTTCTTC. Translating gives CASSARRQGYNEQFF.

V gene TRBV20-1 combines with J gene TRBJ2-5, with 9 bases that match TRBD1. Germline V gives CDR1 DFQATT, CDR2 SNEGSKA (reference sequence). The CDR3 runs to 14 residues. With V trimmed by 3 bases and J by 11 bases, 13 bases remained unmatched. DNA for the CDR3: TGCAGTGCTAGTAGCACAGGGGGCTTAAATTTTCAGTACTTC. As protein: CSASSTGGLNFQYF.

The CDR3 DNA is TGTGCCAGCAGCTTTTGGGACAGCATGAACACTGAAGCTTTCTTT. This translates into CASSFWDSMNTEAFF. The rearrangement joins TRBV7-2 to TRBJ1-1; 7 bases map to TRBD1. Germline values: CDR1 SGHTA, CDR2 FQGNSA. Trimming took 3 bases from V and 0 from J; bases not matched to a gene: 4. CDR3 size: 15 residues.

This chain links TRBV5-1 with TRBJ2-1, with D maybe TRBD2 (5 bases). CDR3 size: 19 residues. CDR1 is SGHRS, CDR2 YFSETQ, per germline. The V end lost 4 bases, the J end lost 7 bases, and 30 bases lay between the germline ends. The CDR3 coding sequence is TGCGCCAGCAGCCGGGGTTGGGTACAGAAAGACGGATGGACTAATGAGCAGTTCTTC. Its protein is CASSRGWVQKDGWTNEQFF.

The V and J genes are TRBV20-1 and TRBJ1-1; 7 bases fit TRBD1. The V and J ends lost 4 bases and 8 bases, in that order; junction bases with no gene match: 13. Germline values: CDR1 DFQATT, CDR2 SNEGSKA (reference sequence). This CDR3 is built from 14 residues. CDR3 DNA sequence: TGCAGTGCTACAGACAGGGAGGGTTTTATCGAAGCTTTCTTT. As protein: CSATDREGFIEAFF.

The gene calls are TRBV6-1 and TRBJ2-7; D unclear. Per germline, CDR1 MNHNS and CDR2 SASEGT. Trimming pared 6 bases from V and 3 bases from J, leaving 12 bases between. This CDR3 is 13 amino acids long. The CDR3 coding sequence is TGTGCCAGCAGCTCCCCGGACGGCTACGAGCAGTACTTC. Protein product: CASSSPDGYEQYF.

Remarks on this clonotype: At one boundary the junction diverges from the germline segment, which might be a read error. This chain uses TRBV10-3 with TRBJ1-2; TRBD1 matches 9 bases. There are 13 residues in the CDR3. Germline lookup yields CDR1 ENHRY and CDR2 SYGVKD. The CDR3 loop is CAITDTGGPGCTF. The DNA for the CDR3 is TGTGCCATCACCGATACAGGGGGCCCGGGCTGCACCTTC.

With regard to this clonotype: A read error may be the cause here, since a much bigger clone is one base away. This chain uses TRBV29-1 with TRBJ2-1; D is uncertain. The CDR3 is made up of 11 amino acids. Germline CDR1 is SQVTM and CDR2 is ANQGSEA. V lost 5 bases to trimming and J lost 8 bases, with 10 bases between them. This CDR3 reads CSVIATYEQFF. CDR3 coding DNA: TGCAGCGTTATAGCCACGTATGAGCAGTTCTTC.

The chain links TRBV3-1 to TRBJ2-3; 10 nucleotides match TRBD1. In germline, CDR1 is LGHDT, CDR2 YNNKEL (reference sequence). V lost 4 bases to trimming and J lost 8 bases; unmatched junction nucleotides: 9. The CDR3 totals 15 residues. The CDR3 region is CASSPHRTGGGTQYF. The CDR3 DNA sequence: TGTGCCAGCAGCCCCCACCGGACAGGGGGGGGTACGCAGTATTTT.

This clonotype was counted a few times. The chain links TRBV6-6 to TRBJ2-1; 7 positions match TRBD2. Germline-derived CDR1 and CDR2 are MNHNY and SVGAGI (reference sequence). J gave up 8 bases and V 4 bases, and 8 bases lay outside the gene matches. The CDR3 has 14 amino acids. CDR3 loop: CASSSGTTVDEQFF. In DNA form, the CDR3 reads TGTGCCAGCAGTTCCGGGACTACGGTGGATGAGCAGTTCTTC.

This clonotype was detected a few times. J is TRBJ2-7 and V is TRBV20-1; 8 bases map to TRBD1. In germline, CDR1 is DFQATT, CDR2 SNEGSKA (reference sequence). This CDR3 has 13 amino acids. The V segment lost 7 bases and the J segment 1 base; nucleotides outside the gene matches: 6. CDR3 bases: TGCAGTGGCCGGACAGGGTTTTCCTACGAGCAGTACTTC. This sequence encodes CSGRTGFSYEQYF.

The J gene is TRBJ2-1, the V gene TRBV28; no clear D. Germline V gene sequence: CDR1 MDHEN, CDR2 SYDVKM. The CDR3 runs 14 residues. The V end was cut by 7 bases, the J end by 4 bases, with 14 bases between. DNA for the CDR3: TGTGCCAGCACCTATAAATTCCGGTACAATGAGCAGTTCTTC. It codes for CASTYKFRYNEQFF.

This clonotype was detected a few times. This chain links TRBV6-6 with TRBJ2-1, with TRBD2 matching over 8 bases. Germline V lookup: CDR1 MNHNY, CDR2 SVGAGI (reference sequence). After removal of 3 bases from V and 8 bases from J, the junction contained 9 bases not matched to a gene. The CDR3 runs to 15 residues. CDR3: CASSYGAGDADEQFF. The CDR3 coding sequence is TGTGCCAGCAGTTATGGAGCGGGAGATGCCGATGAGCAGTTCTTC.